The T cell receptor beta chain under discussion was sequenced for a study of blood T cell repertoires in COVID-19. Study summary: From T cells, B-cell-depleted T cells, or PBMCs came the material, which was cDNA or gDNA.

V was cut by 4 bases and J by 5 bases, with 8 bases left in between. The germline CDR1 and CDR2 sequences are SEHNR and FQNEAQ (reference sequence). The length of the CDR3 is 12 residues. The method was immunoSEQ multiplex PCR; TCRdb's version includes in-frame clones alone and lacks a portion of them. The data show about 440,000 clones, around nine tenths seen once. The sample holds a few counts of this clone. In the same sample, other DNA sequences code for this CDR3. The specimen was peripheral blood. This clonotype was sampled from a young woman with acute or convalescent COVID-19. The J gene is TRBJ1-1, the V gene TRBV7-9, with D maybe TRBD1 (5 bases). The CDR3 bases are TGTGCCAGCAGCTGGGGGGATACTGAAGCTTTCTTT. Amino acid sequence: CASSWGDTEAFF.